The 14 T cell receptor beta chains reported below all come from one sample, sequenced in a study of identical twins (TCRdb year 2016). The library was made by 5' RACE. Reads for this sample came from an Illumina HiSeq 2000. TCRdb trimmed the raw reads at Q25, called clones with MiXCR and kept productive beta chains. Each CDR3 protein appears once, grouped with its most common genes and DNA. Within this sample are about 340,000 distinct CDR3 sequences, with approximately 13% of them counted one time only. The ten most abundant clones make up 6% to 9% of the sample. The same data also contributed to another study, on yellow fever vaccine responses in identical twins.

The sample consisted of CD8+ T cells sorted from blood. These receptors originate from a woman under 30 in good health.

This clonotype was observed many times. The V gene is TRBV7-7, the J gene TRBJ2-1; 9 positions agree with TRBD2. V lost 3 bases and J lost 2; bases outside the gene matches: 5. Per the germline V gene, CDR1 is SSHAT and CDR2 is FNYEAQ (reference sequence). The CDR3 is 16 amino acids. This chain's CDR3 is CASSFTSGRTYNEQFF. The CDR3 DNA reads TGTGCCAGCAGCTTCACAAGCGGGAGGACCTACAATGAGCAGTTCTTC.

This clonotype showed up just a few times. At one end, the junction sequence differs from germline, possibly due to a read error. This chain connects TRBV7-9 to TRBJ1-1, with TRBD1 as a possible D gene (5 bases). Per germline, CDR1 SEHNR and CDR2 FQNEAQ (reference sequence). The CDR3 is made up of 14 amino acids. The CDR3 region is CASTLPRGLTEAFF. The CDR3 DNA sequence: TGTGCCAGCACCTTACCGAGGGGATTGACTGAAGCTTTCTTT.

This clonotype was seen at least ten times. This rearrangement joins TRBV5-1 to TRBJ1-1, with D possibly being TRBD1 (6 bases). V lost 4 bases, J lost 4 bases, and 11 bases lay in between. Germline V gene lookup returns CDR1 SGHRS and CDR2 YFSETQ. CDR3 length: 13 residues. The CDR3 is CASSLVRGTEAFF. CDR3 in DNA: TGCGCCAGCAGCCTCGTCAGGGGCACTGAAGCTTTCTTT.

This clonotype has at least ten counts. This rearrangement joins TRBV9 to TRBJ2-3, with TRBD2 as a possible D gene (5 bases). CDR1 SGDLS and CDR2 YYNGEE come from the germline V gene. This CDR3 comprises 15 residues. Trimming shortened V by 3 bases and J by 2 bases, and 13 bases separated the two germline ends. CDR3 nucleotides: TGTGCCAGCAGCGCAGCGGAACATCTCACAGATACGCAGTATTTT. Translated, it gives CASSAAEHLTDTQYF. The full variable domain, its missing parts supplied by reference TRBV9 and TRBJ2-3, is DSGVTQTPKHLITATGQRVTLRCSPRSGDLSVYWYQQSLDQGLQFLIQYYNGEERAKGNILERFSAQQFPDLHSELNLSSLELGDSALYFCASSAAEHLTDTQYFGPGTRLTVL.

The table lists this clonotype with a few counts. The chain recombines TRBV10-3 with TRBJ2-1, with 7 nucleotides matching TRBD2. CDR1 ENHRY and CDR2 SYGVKD come from the germline V gene. The CDR3 loop spans 13 amino acids. DNA of the CDR3: TGTGCTTACTGGGGGGGATCCTACAATGAGCAGTTCTTC. Residues: CAYWGGSYNEQFF.

The CDR3 DNA follows: TGTGCCAGCATCGGGTCACTAGCCAAAAACATTCAGTACTTC. Translation: CASIGSLAKNIQYF. This chain uses TRBV6-1 with TRBJ2-4; D gene ambiguous. Germline CDR1 is MNHNS and CDR2 is SASEGT. This CDR3 contains 14 residues. V gave up 7 bases and J gave up 0 bases, with 10 bases separating them.

This clonotype was recorded a few times. V and J are TRBV25-1 and TRBJ1-4; D gene unclear. Trimming took off 4 bases at V and 6 bases at J, with 12 bases between the two ends. CDR3 length: 14 amino acids. Germline V CDR1 and CDR2: MGHDK, SYGVNS. This CDR3 reads CASSVGYGDEKLFF. The CDR3 nucleotides read TGTGCCAGCAGTGTCGGGTATGGGGATGAAAAACTGTTTTTT.

This clonotype has a count of ten or more. This sequence joins TRBV20-1 and TRBJ2-1; 10 bases are shared with TRBD2. With V trimmed by 0 bases and J by 4 bases, 6 bases remained unmatched. The CDR3 runs 16 residues. Germline CDR1 reads DFQATT; CDR2 reads SNEGSKA (reference sequence). The CDR3 DNA reads TGCAGTGCTAGAGATATTAGCGGGGGGCTTTACAATGAGCAGTTCTTC. This sequence encodes CSARDISGGLYNEQFF.

A few counts support this clonotype. The rearrangement joins TRBV7-8 to TRBJ2-3, with D unclear. Trimming cost V 0 bases and J 2 bases, with 6 bases left between them. This CDR3 has 14 amino acids. The V gene's germline CDR1 is SGHVS and CDR2 FQNEAQ. Here the CDR3 DNA reads TGTGCCAGCAGCTTAGCTGGGTACACAGATACGCAGTATTTT. The encoded protein is CASSLAGYTDTQYF.

V gene TRBV20-1 combines with J gene TRBJ2-6; D gene unclear. The V end lost 6 bases, the J end lost 0 bases, and 9 bases lay between the germline ends. This CDR3 comprises 14 residues. Germline loops: CDR1 DFQATT, CDR2 SNEGSKA (reference sequence). Here the CDR3 DNA reads TGCAGTGCCCCCGATTTCTCTGGGGCCAACGTCCTGACTTTC. It is translated as CSAPDFSGANVLTF.

The chain combines TRBV9 with TRBJ1-2; D unresolved. The CDR3 extends over 12 amino acids. Germline assignment: CDR1 SGDLS and CDR2 YYNGEE. The CDR3 nucleotides are TGTGCGAGTCAAACGGACCCTTCCGGCTACACCTTC. Translated: CASQTDPSGYTF.

CDR3 residues: CASSLKTGPRYEQYF. The DNA for the CDR3 is TGTGCCAGCAGTTTAAAAACGGGACCCAGGTACGAGCAGTACTTC. V is TRBV27 and J is TRBJ2-7; perhaps D is TRBD1 or TRBD2 (5 bases each). The CDR3 spans 15 residues. Trimming removed 2 bases at V and 4 bases at J, with 15 bases between. Germline assignment: CDR1 MNHEY and CDR2 SMNVEV (reference sequence).

This clonotype was seen at least ten times. The chain has TRBV27 and TRBJ1-4; TRBD1 aligns across 7 bases. V dropped 3 bases and J dropped 7; count of bases not matched to a gene: 17. The CDR3 extends over 18 amino acids. Germline assignment: CDR1 MNHEY and CDR2 SMNVEV (reference sequence). CDR3 sequence reads: CASSLIKNRQGGVEKLFF. CDR3 DNA sequence: TGTGCCAGCAGTTTGATCAAAAATCGACAGGGTGGTGTTGAAAAACTGTTTTTT.

CDR3 in amino acids: CASRSSGRAWETQYF. CDR3 coding DNA: TGTGCCAGCAGGTCGAGCGGGAGGGCTTGGGAGACCCAGTACTTC. This sequence joins TRBV7-7 and TRBJ2-5; 10 bases are a match to TRBD2. Germline V CDR1 and CDR2: SSHAT, FNYEAQ (reference sequence). The CDR3 runs 15 residues. V shed 6 bases and J 5 bases; nucleotides not matched to a gene: 9. The whole variable domain, remainder taken from reference TRBV7-7 and TRBJ2-5, is GAGVSQSPRYKVTKRGQDVTLRCDPISSHATLYWYQQALGQGPEFLTYFNYEAQPDKSGLPSDRFSAERPEGSISTLTIQRTEQRDSAMYRCASRSSGRAWETQYFGPGTRLLVL.